The clone carrying this T cell receptor (beta chain) was counted at least ten times. Unique molecular identifiers featured in how the TCRbeta library was prepared. TCRdb passed the PCR reads through MiXCR, listing each CDR3 protein once. The sample contains a few hundred thousand distinct CDR3 sequences, roughly an eighth of which appear only once. The data derive from a study of T-cell reconstitution after alpha-beta-depleted transplantation in children. Per the germline V gene, CDR1 is LGHNA and CDR2 is YSLEER. CDR3 size: 16 residues. The V and J ends lost 5 bases and 2 bases, in that order; junction bases with no gene match: 7.

The material sequenced was PBMCs from the stem cell graft donor, taken from the stem cell graft. The clonotype originates from a human donor who donated a stem cell graft to a child with combined immunodeficiency. This chain connects TRBV4-3 to TRBJ2-4; the match to TRBD2 covers 9 bases. CDR3 nucleotides: TGCGCCAGCAGCGACCTTAGCGGGAGTTCCAAAAACATTCAGTACTTC. Its translation is CASSDLSGSSKNIQYF.